These 7 T cell receptor beta chains came from one sample sequenced in a study of T cells in Graves' hyperthyroidism and ophthalmopathy. RNA transcripts served as the template for amplifying TCR beta CDR3 regions. The HTBI set primed first-round TCR CDR3 RT-PCR. TCRdb recomputed calls from the multiplex PCR reads with MiXCR, one row per CDR3 protein. Seen here are approximately 420,000 distinct CDR3 sequences, 14% to 15% observed once, and the top ten hold 30% to 35%. The sequencing input was blood. These receptors all stem from a woman aged 25 to 39 with Graves' hyperthyroidism.

This clonotype was counted a few times. The chain carries TRBV25-1 and TRBJ2-1, with a weak D call TRBD2 (6 bases). This CDR3 has 17 residues. V was clipped by 1 base and J by 6 bases, with 19 bases between them. Looked up from germline, CDR1 is MGHDK and CDR2 is SYGVNS. Here the CDR3 DNA reads TGTGCCAGCAGTGAATCCGGGACTTCTCCAAGGCCCAATGAGCAGTTCTTC. The encoded protein is CASSESGTSPRPNEQFF.

The chain couples TRBV4-1 to TRBJ2-7, with 8 bases aligning to TRBD2. Trimming removed 2 bases from V and 9 bases from J; junction bases left unmatched: 18. The CDR3 runs to 17 residues. CDR1 is MGHRA and CDR2 is YSYEKL in the germline V gene. CDR3 bases: TGCGCCAGCAGCCAAAGAGGAGGTAGCGGGACCCCCGGGGGGCAGTACTTC. As protein: CASSQRGGSGTPGGQYF.

This clonotype was seen at least ten times. The J gene is TRBJ2-2, the V gene TRBV6-1, with TRBD2 matching 7 bases. Trimming removed 5 bases from V and 1 base from J; junction bases left unmatched: 19. The CDR3 is made up of 20 amino acids. Germline V gene sequence: CDR1 MNHNS, CDR2 SASEGT. The CDR3 reads CASSFTSLRELGWNTGELFF. The CDR3 coding sequence is TGTGCCAGCAGTTTCACCTCTCTGCGGGAGCTAGGATGGAACACCGGGGAGCTGTTTTTT.

The chain employs TRBV28 and TRBJ2-7; D is undetermined. Per the germline V gene, CDR1 is MDHEN and CDR2 is SYDVKM. The CDR3 covers 14 residues. Trimming cost V 1 base and J 0 bases, with 7 bases left between them. The CDR3 DNA reads as TGTGCCAGCAGTTTATTTCCAAACTCCTACGAGCAGTACTTC. Amino acid sequence: CASSLFPNSYEQYF.

This clonotype was detected a few times. This chain links TRBV18 with TRBJ2-3; no definite D call. Germline values: CDR1 KGHSH, CDR2 LQKENI. The CDR3 loop spans 14 amino acids. Trimming took 3 bases from V and 2 from J, leaving 9 bases between them. Here the CDR3 DNA reads TGTGCCAGCTCACCGTCCCTCACCACAGATACGCAGTATTTT. This encodes CASSPSLTTDTQYF.

The rearrangement uses TRBV7-6 and TRBJ2-7; 9 positions agree with TRBD1. V was clipped by 5 bases and J by 7 bases; unmatched bases: 15. The CDR3 sequence is 16 residues long. Per germline, CDR1 SGHVS and CDR2 FNYEAQ. CDR3 in DNA: TGTGCCAGCAGCCCTCGGGGGGACAGGGCCTATTTAGAGCAGTACTTC. As protein: CASSPRGDRAYLEQYF.

This clonotype was recorded at least ten times. This chain links TRBV18 with TRBJ2-5; possibly TRBD1 for D (6 bases). The CDR3 spans 15 residues. V was cut by 3 bases and J by 5 bases, with 16 bases left in between. Germline CDR1 is KGHSH and CDR2 is LQKENI. For the CDR3, the DNA is TGTGCCAGCTCACCGGGGGTCAGGGGTGAGGAGACCCAGTACTTC. Protein product: CASSPGVRGEETQYF.